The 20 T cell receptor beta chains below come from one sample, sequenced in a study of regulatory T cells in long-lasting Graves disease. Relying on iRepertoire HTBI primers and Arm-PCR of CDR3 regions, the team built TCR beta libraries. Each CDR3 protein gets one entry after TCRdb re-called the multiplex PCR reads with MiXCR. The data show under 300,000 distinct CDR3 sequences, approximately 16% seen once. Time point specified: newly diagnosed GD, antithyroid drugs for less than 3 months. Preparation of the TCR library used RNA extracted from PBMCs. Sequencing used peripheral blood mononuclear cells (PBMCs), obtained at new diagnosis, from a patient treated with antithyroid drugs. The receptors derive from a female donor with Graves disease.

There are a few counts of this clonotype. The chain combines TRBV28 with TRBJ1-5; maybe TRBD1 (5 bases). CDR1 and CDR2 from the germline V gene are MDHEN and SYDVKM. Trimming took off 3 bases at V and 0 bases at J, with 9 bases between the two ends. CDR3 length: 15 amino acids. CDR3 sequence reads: CASSLGQYSNQPQHF. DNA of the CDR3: TGTGCCAGCAGTTTGGGGCAGTATAGCAATCAGCCCCAGCATTTT.

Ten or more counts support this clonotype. CDR3 loop: CASSSGHLQETQYF. The CDR3 nucleotides read TGTGCCAGCAGCTCTGGACATCTTCAAGAGACCCAGTACTTC. The J gene is TRBJ2-5, the V gene TRBV5-4, with D tentatively TRBD1 (5 bases). The germline CDR1 and CDR2 sequences are SGHNT and YYREEE (reference sequence). CDR3 length: 14 residues. The germline V and J ends were trimmed by 3 bases and 2 bases, with 11 bases remaining between them.

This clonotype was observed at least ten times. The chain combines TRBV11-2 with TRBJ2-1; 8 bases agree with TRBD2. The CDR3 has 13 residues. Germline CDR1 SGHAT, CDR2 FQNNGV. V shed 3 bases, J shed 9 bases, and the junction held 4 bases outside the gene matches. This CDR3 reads CASSFGTRSEQFF. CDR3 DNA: TGTGCCAGCAGCTTTGGGACTAGGAGTGAGCAGTTCTTC. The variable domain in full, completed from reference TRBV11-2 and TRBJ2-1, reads EAGVAQSPRYKIIEKRQSVAFWCNPISGHATLYWYQQILGQGPKLLIQFQNNGVVDDSQLPKDRFSAERLKGVDSTLKIQPAKLEDSAVYLCASSFGTRSEQFFGPGTRLTVL.

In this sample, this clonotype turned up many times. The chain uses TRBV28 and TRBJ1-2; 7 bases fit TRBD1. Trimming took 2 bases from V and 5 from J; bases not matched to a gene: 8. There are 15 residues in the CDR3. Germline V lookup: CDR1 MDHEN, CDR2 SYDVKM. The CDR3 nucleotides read TGTGCCAGCAGTTTAGGCCCGGGACAGACTTATGGCTACACCTTC. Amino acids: CASSLGPGQTYGYTF.

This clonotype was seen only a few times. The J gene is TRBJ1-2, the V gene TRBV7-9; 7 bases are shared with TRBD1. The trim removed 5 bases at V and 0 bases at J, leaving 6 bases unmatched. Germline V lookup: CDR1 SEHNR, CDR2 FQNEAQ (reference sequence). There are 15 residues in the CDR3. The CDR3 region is CASSHGTATNYGYTF. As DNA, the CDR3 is TGTGCCAGCAGCCATGGGACAGCAACTAACTATGGCTACACCTTC.

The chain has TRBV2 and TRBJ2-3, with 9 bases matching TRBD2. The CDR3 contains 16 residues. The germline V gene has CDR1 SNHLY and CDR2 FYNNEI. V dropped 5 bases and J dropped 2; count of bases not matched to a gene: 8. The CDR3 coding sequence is TGTGCCAGCAGTCCCCTACTAGCGGGTCACACAGATACGCAGTATTTT. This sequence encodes CASSPLLAGHTDTQYF. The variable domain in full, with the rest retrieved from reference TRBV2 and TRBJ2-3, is EPEVTQTPSHQVTQMGQEVILRCVPISNHLYFYWYRQILGQKVEFLVSFYNNEISEKSEIFDDQFSVERPDGSNFTLKIRSTKLEDSAMYFCASSPLLAGHTDTQYFGPGTRLTVL.

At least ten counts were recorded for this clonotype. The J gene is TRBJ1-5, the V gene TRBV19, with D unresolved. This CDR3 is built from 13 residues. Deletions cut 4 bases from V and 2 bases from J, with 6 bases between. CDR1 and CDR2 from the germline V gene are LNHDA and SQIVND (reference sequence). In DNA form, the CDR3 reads TGTGCCAGTAGTAAGTCAGGCAATCAGCCCCAGCATTTT. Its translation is CASSKSGNQPQHF. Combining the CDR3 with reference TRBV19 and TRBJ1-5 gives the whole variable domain DGGITQSPKYLFRKEGQNVTLSCEQNLNHDAMYWYRQDPGQGLRLIYYSQIVNDFQKGDIAEGYSVSREKKESFPLTVTSAQKNPTAFYLCASSKSGNQPQHFGDGTRLSIL.

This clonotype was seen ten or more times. CDR3 nucleotides: TGTGCCAGCACCCCTCGCGAGGGGGGATATGGCTACACCTTC. It translates to CASTPREGGYGYTF. The V and J genes are TRBV13 and TRBJ1-2; D is perhaps TRBD1 (6 bases). Germline V lookup: CDR1 PRHDT, CDR2 FYEKMQ (reference sequence). V gave up 7 bases and J gave up 5 bases, with 17 bases separating them. The CDR3 has 14 residues.

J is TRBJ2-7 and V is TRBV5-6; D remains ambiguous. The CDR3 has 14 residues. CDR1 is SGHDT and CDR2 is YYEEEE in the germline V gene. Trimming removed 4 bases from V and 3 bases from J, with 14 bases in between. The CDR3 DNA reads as TGTGCCAGCAGCCCCTCCTCGAGGATCTACGAGCAGTACTTC. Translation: CASSPSSRIYEQYF.

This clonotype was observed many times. The CDR3 sequence is CASSHMGTGELFF. The CDR3 DNA reads as TGTGCCAGCAGCCACATGGGAACCGGGGAGCTGTTTTTT. The rearrangement joins TRBV6-1 to TRBJ2-2; D not certain. Germline CDR1 is MNHNS and CDR2 is SASEGT. This CDR3 has 13 amino acids. Trimming cost V 6 bases and J 5 bases, with 10 bases left between them.

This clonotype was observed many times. This chain's CDR3 is CSARIMTSGNNEQFF. For the CDR3, the DNA is TGCAGTGCTAGAATAATGACTAGCGGGAACAATGAGCAGTTCTTC. The rearrangement links TRBV20-1 to TRBJ2-1; 11 bases align to TRBD2. The V and J ends lost 2 bases and 5 bases, in that order; junction bases with no gene match: 5. This CDR3 has 15 residues. The germline CDR1 and CDR2 sequences are DFQATT and SNEGSKA (reference sequence).

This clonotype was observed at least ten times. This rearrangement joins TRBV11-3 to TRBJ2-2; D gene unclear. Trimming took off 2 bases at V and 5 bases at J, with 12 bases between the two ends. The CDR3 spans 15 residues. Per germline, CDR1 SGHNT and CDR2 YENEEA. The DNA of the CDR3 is TGTGCCAGCAGCTTATACGGCTTAGGAACCGGGGAGCTGTTTTTT. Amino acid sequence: CASSLYGLGTGELFF.

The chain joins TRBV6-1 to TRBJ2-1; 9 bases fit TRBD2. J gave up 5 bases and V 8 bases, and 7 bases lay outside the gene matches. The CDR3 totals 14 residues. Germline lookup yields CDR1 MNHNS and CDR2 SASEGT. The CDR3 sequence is CASVHSGGHNEQFF. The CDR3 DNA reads TGTGCCAGCGTTCATAGCGGGGGTCACAATGAGCAGTTCTTC.

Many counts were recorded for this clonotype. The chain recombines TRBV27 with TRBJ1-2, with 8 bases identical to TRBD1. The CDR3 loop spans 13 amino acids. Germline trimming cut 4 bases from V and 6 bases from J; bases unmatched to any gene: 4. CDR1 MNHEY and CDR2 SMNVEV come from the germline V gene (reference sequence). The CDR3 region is CASSSDREHGYTF. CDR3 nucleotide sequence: TGTGCCAGCAGTTCGGACAGGGAGCATGGCTACACCTTC.

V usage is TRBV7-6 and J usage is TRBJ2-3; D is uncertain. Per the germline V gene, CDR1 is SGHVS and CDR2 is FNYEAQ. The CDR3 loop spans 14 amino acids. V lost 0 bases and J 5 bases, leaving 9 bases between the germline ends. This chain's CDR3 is CASSLAPGEDTQYF. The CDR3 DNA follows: TGTGCCAGCAGCTTAGCACCCGGAGAAGATACGCAGTATTTT. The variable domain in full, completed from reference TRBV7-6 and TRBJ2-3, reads GAGVSQSPRYKVTKRGQDVALRCDPISGHVSLYWYRQALGQGPEFLTYFNYEAQQDKSGLPNDRFSAERPEGSISTLTIQRTEQRDSAMYRCASSLAPGEDTQYFGPGTRLTVL.

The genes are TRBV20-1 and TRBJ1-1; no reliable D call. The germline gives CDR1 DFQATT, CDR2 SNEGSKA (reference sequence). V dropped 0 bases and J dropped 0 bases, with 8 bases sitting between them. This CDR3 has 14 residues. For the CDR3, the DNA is TGCAGTGCTAGAGACGGCCAGTTGAACACTGAAGCTTTCTTT. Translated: CSARDGQLNTEAFF.

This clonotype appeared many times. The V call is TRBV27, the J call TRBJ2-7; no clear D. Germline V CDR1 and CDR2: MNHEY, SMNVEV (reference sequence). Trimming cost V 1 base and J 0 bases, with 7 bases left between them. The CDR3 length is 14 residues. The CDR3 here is CASSLFPDSYEQYF. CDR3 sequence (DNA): TGTGCCAGCAGTTTATTCCCGGACTCCTACGAGCAGTACTTC.

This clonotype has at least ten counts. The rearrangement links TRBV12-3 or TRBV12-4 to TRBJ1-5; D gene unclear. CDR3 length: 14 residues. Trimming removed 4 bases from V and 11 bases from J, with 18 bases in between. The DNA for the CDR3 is TGTGCCAGCAGTTACACGGACCGGAGACGGGCCCAGCATTTT. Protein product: CASSYTDRRRAQHF.

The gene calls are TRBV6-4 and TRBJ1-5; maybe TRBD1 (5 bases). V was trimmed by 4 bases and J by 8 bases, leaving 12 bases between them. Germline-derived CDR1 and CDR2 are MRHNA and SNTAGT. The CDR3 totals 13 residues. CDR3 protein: CASSAQGDEPQHF. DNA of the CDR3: TGTGCCAGCAGTGCCCAAGGGGACGAGCCCCAGCATTTT.

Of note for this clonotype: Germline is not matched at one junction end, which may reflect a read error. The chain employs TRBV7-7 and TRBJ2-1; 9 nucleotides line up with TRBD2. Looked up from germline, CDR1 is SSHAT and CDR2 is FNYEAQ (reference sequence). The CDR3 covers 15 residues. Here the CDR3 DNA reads TGTGCTAGCAGCTTAGTAATAGCGGGAGAGAGTGAGCAGTTCTTC. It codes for CASSLVIAGESEQFF.